The 20 T cell receptor beta chains reported below all come from one sample, sequenced in a study of T cells after yellow fever vaccination (dated by TCRdb to the late 2010s). Libraries were built with 5' RACE. The reads were generated on an Illumina HiSeq 2500. TCRdb trimmed public reads at Q25 via fastp, called clones via MiXCR and kept in-frame beta chains. All rows with the same CDR3 protein become a single entry with the most common DNA and genes. Counted in this sample were just under 600,000 distinct CDR3 sequences; approximately 15% of them appeared once. The ten largest account for around an eighth of the sample. The sample's treatment or condition label, in plain terms: live attenuated yellow fever vaccine strain. The sequenced sample was PBMCs, obtained on the day of the yellow fever booster vaccination. Source of these receptors: a man aged 30-40 years who received the YFV17D yellow fever vaccine.

V usage is TRBV24-1 and J usage is TRBJ2-1, with TRBD1 identical over 11 bases. The germline gives CDR1 KGHDR, CDR2 SFDVKD. The CDR3 consists of 15 residues. After removal of 7 bases from V and 3 bases from J, the junction contained 4 bases not matched to a gene. The CDR3 DNA reads TGTGCCACCAGGACCGGGACAGGGGGCTACAATGAGCAGTTCTTC. As protein: CATRTGTGGYNEQFF.

Only a few counts were recorded for this clonotype. V is TRBV23-1 and J is TRBJ2-7, with TRBD1 identical over 7 bases. TRBV23-1 has ORF status, its function being uncertain. The CDR3 length is 15 residues. The trim removed 0 bases at V and 6 bases at J, leaving 8 bases unmatched. The CDR3 DNA reads as TGCGCCAGCAGTCAATCCATCAGACAGGGCTTCGAGCAGTACTTC. Its translation is CASSQSIRQGFEQYF.

The rearrangement joins TRBV12-3 or TRBV12-4 to TRBJ1-6; TRBD1 aligns across 8 bases. This CDR3 contains 15 residues. Trimming removed 7 bases from V and 6 bases from J; junction bases left unmatched: 8. Written as DNA, the CDR3 is TGTGCCAGCACTATAGGACAGGGATTTAATTCACCCCTCCACTTT. Translating gives CASTIGQGFNSPLHF.

The chain employs TRBV20-1 and TRBJ2-2; 7 bases are shared with TRBD2. The CDR3 loop spans 14 amino acids. V lost 6 bases to trimming and J lost 4 bases; unmatched junction nucleotides: 8. The V gene's germline CDR1 is DFQATT and CDR2 SNEGSKA (reference sequence). CDR3 in amino acids: CSAHGGSLTGELFF. The CDR3 nucleotides read TGCAGTGCCCACGGCGGGAGTCTCACCGGGGAGCTGTTTTTT.

This clonotype was seen a handful of times. The chain uses TRBV7-2 and TRBJ2-3, with 9 bases that match TRBD1. V lost 5 bases to trimming and J lost 10 bases; unmatched junction nucleotides: 16. CDR1 and CDR2 from the germline V gene are SGHTA and FQGNSA. This CDR3 comprises 16 residues. The CDR3 sequence is CASSLGTGGLAGPQYF. Here the CDR3 DNA reads TGTGCCAGCAGCCTTGGCACAGGGGGCTTGGCGGGACCGCAGTATTTT. The full variable domain, with the rest looked up from reference TRBV7-2 and TRBJ2-3, is GAGVSQSPSNKVTEKGKDVELRCDPISGHTALYWYRQSLGQGLEFLIYFQGNSAPDKSGLPSDRFSAERTGGSVSTLTIQRTQQEDSAVYLCASSLGTGGLAGPQYFGPGTRLTVL.

This rearrangement joins TRBV5-1 to TRBJ2-5; no clear D. The length of the CDR3 is 13 residues. V shed 4 bases and J shed 2 bases, with 9 bases lying between them. Per the germline V gene, CDR1 is SGHRS and CDR2 is YFSETQ. CDR3: CASSPAVQETQYF. CDR3 nucleotide sequence: TGCGCCAGCAGCCCGGCGGTACAAGAGACCCAGTACTTC.

The chain carries TRBV27 and TRBJ2-1; either TRBD1 or TRBD2 may supply D (5 bases each). In germline, CDR1 is MNHEY, CDR2 SMNVEV (reference sequence). The germline V and J ends were trimmed by 1 base and 8 bases, with 9 bases remaining between them. The CDR3 is 13 amino acids. The CDR3 nucleotides read TGTGCCAGCAGTTTATGGGGGTTCCATGAGCAGTTCTTC. It encodes CASSLWGFHEQFF.

The V gene is TRBV5-4, the J gene TRBJ2-7; TRBD1 agrees at 10 bases. V lost 0 bases, J lost 7 bases, and 7 bases stayed unmatched. This CDR3 is built from 15 residues. The V gene's germline CDR1 is SGHNT and CDR2 YYREEE (reference sequence). Here the CDR3 DNA reads TGTGCCAGCAGCTTGGGAGACAGGGGGCATGCGGAGCAGTACTTC. Translating gives CASSLGDRGHAEQYF.

This clonotype was found a few times. V is TRBV4-3 and J is TRBJ2-1; D might be TRBD1 (5 bases). Germline lookup yields CDR1 LGHNA and CDR2 YSLEER. The CDR3 length is 17 residues. The V end was cut by 4 bases, the J end by 1 base, with 17 bases between. CDR3 in DNA: TGCGCCAGCAGCCCCCTCATGGGGCAAGTATCCTACAATGAGCAGTTCTTC. This translates into CASSPLMGQVSYNEQFF.

This clonotype has a handful of counts. The V and J genes are TRBV2 and TRBJ2-3; 13 bases line up with TRBD2. CDR1 and CDR2 (germline): SNHLY, FYNNEI. Trimming cost V 10 bases and J 0 bases; bases outside gene matches: 7. This CDR3 has 16 amino acids. The CDR3 loop is CATRTSGSSSTDTQYF. For the CDR3, the DNA is TGTGCCACGAGGACTAGCGGGAGCTCGAGCACAGATACGCAGTATTTT.

V is TRBV9 and J is TRBJ2-1; TRBD2 is a possible D gene (5 bases). Looked up from germline, CDR1 is SGDLS and CDR2 is YYNGEE. This CDR3 is 15 amino acids long. Trimming cost V 0 bases and J 0 bases, with 7 bases left between them. DNA of the CDR3: TGTGCCAGCAGCGTAGACGGGAACTCCTACAATGAGCAGTTCTTC. Translated: CASSVDGNSYNEQFF.

The table lists this clonotype with a few counts. The chain combines TRBV7-2 with TRBJ2-1; D may be TRBD2 (5 bases). Germline CDR1 SGHTA, CDR2 FQGNSA. There are 14 residues in the CDR3. The V gene lost 1 base and the J gene lost 10 bases, with 14 bases spanning the gap. The chain's CDR3 is CASSLGEGSREQFF. The CDR3 bases are TGTGCCAGCAGCTTAGGCGAGGGTTCCCGAGAGCAGTTCTTC.

The chain links TRBV19 to TRBJ1-2; a possible D gene is TRBD1 (6 bases). Germline lookup yields CDR1 LNHDA and CDR2 SQIVND (reference sequence). V was cut by 3 bases and J by 8 bases, with 16 bases left in between. This CDR3 has 14 residues. CDR3 in amino acids: CASSIEWGRDGYTF. The CDR3 nucleotides read TGTGCCAGTAGTATTGAGTGGGGGCGTGACGGCTACACCTTC. The full variable domain, with the rest looked up from reference TRBV19 and TRBJ1-2, is DGGITQSPKYLFRKEGQNVTLSCEQNLNHDAMYWYRQDPGQGLRLIYYSQIVNDFQKGDIAEGYSVSREKKESFPLTVTSAQKNPTAFYLCASSIEWGRDGYTFGSGTRLTVV.

This clonotype was detected only a few times. The J gene is TRBJ2-2, the V gene TRBV5-5, with D perhaps matching TRBD1 (5 bases). The V and J ends lost 4 bases and 4 bases respectively, with 17 bases between them. This CDR3 is built from 16 residues. CDR1 is SGHKS, CDR2 YYEKEE, per germline (reference sequence). In DNA form, the CDR3 reads TGTGCCAGCAGCCCCGGGCTGCAGGGCGGCACCGGGGAGCTGTTTTTT. This encodes CASSPGLQGGTGELFF.

The chain is built from TRBV6-2 or TRBV6-3 and TRBJ2-2, with D tentatively TRBD2 (5 bases). V was trimmed by 8 bases and J by 5 bases, leaving 12 bases between them. This CDR3 region has 13 residues. Germline CDR1 reads MNHEY; CDR2 reads SVGEGT. This chain's CDR3 is CASCGSLTGELFF. The CDR3 nucleotides are TGTGCCAGCTGTGGGAGTCTGACCGGGGAGCTGTTTTTT.

The V gene is TRBV7-2, the J gene TRBJ2-7; 10 bases are shared with TRBD1. The trim removed 5 bases at V and 6 bases at J, leaving 7 bases unmatched. CDR1 SGHTA and CDR2 FQGNSA come from the germline V gene. CDR3 length equals 14 residues. CDR3 coding DNA: TGTGCCAGCAGCCGACAGGGGGCAGTTCCCGAGCAGTACTTC. This sequence encodes CASSRQGAVPEQYF.

The V call is TRBV24-1, the J call TRBJ1-2; D is possibly TRBD1 (6 bases). Germline values: CDR1 KGHDR, CDR2 SFDVKD. This CDR3 spans 14 amino acids. V was shortened by 4 bases and J by 8 bases, with 16 bases between the two germline ends. The CDR3 here is CATSDPTGSDGYTF. CDR3 coding DNA: TGTGCCACCAGTGACCCCACAGGGAGTGACGGCTACACCTTC.

The genes are TRBV20-1 and TRBJ2-1; D gene ambiguous. The CDR3 has 14 residues. Germline V gene data show CDR1 as DFQATT and CDR2 as SNEGSKA (reference sequence). Trimming took 3 bases from V and 0 from J, leaving 9 bases between them. The CDR3 DNA sequence: TGCAGTGCTAGTGACCAGAGCTCCTACAATGAGCAGTTCTTC. This sequence encodes CSASDQSSYNEQFF.

This clonotype turned up a few times. This chain uses TRBV7-9 with TRBJ2-5, with TRBD2 identical over 7 bases. V was clipped by 2 bases and J by 1 base; unmatched bases: 10. The CDR3 has 17 residues. CDR1 and CDR2 (germline): SEHNR, FQNEAQ (reference sequence). CDR3 nucleotides: TGTGCCAGCAGCTTAAGGAAAAGCGGGAAATTCCAAGAGACCCAGTACTTC. Translated, it gives CASSLRKSGKFQETQYF.

This clonotype has more than one count but fewer than ten. This chain uses TRBV6-5 with TRBJ1-5; 9 bases agree with TRBD1. This CDR3 region has 15 residues. Germline values: CDR1 MNHEY, CDR2 SVGAGI. V lost 4 bases, J lost 7 bases, and 8 bases stayed unmatched. For the CDR3, the DNA is TGTGCCAGCAGTTCGCGGACAGGGGAGTTCCAGCCCCAGCATTTT. Translated, it gives CASSSRTGEFQPQHF.